The entry below gives a single T cell receptor beta chain sequence along with its context. The TCR beta CDR3 regions underwent amplification using RNA transcripts as the source. TCR CDR3 regions were first amplified by RT-PCR with HTBI primers. TCRdb redid the calling of the multiplex PCR reads with MiXCR, one entry per CDR3 protein. Altogether 370,000 or so distinct CDR3 sequences are present, 15% to 19% being singletons, with the ten largest covering 25% to 30%. The study collected blood at first hyperthyroidism diagnosis, before any ophthalmopathy symptoms arose. The sample is drawn from a study of T cells in Graves' hyperthyroidism and ophthalmopathy. The CDR3 length is 16 residues. Germline V CDR1 and CDR2: SQVTM, ANQGSEA. With 4 bases clipped from V and 0 bases from J, the junction kept 12 bases outside the gene matches.

Sequenced material: blood. The chain links TRBV29-1 to TRBJ2-7, with 7 positions matching TRBD2. The TCR sequence derives from a woman aged 18-29 years with Graves' hyperthyroidism that later progressed to Graves' ophthalmopathy. CDR3 DNA: TGCAGCGTTGGGGGGGGAGGCACCATTTCCTCCTACGAGCAGTACTTC. This encodes CSVGGGGTISSYEQYF.